The clone carrying this T cell receptor (beta chain) has more than one count but fewer than ten. The data were taken from a study of shared clonotypes between healthy human individuals. Cells designated naive CD8 were CD45RO-negative and were positively selected for CCR7, with terminally differentiated effector memory CD45RA+ cells excluded. Clones were read by immunoSEQ multiplex PCR, and TCRdb kept only the in-frame ones, dropping some. The sample gives around 2.1 million clones, just over 90% of which show up once; approximately 1.7% is in the top ten. This TCR was sampled from a man between 18 and 35 years old in good health. Some clones in this sample may be carry-over from other donors' samples. Sequencing input: naive CD8+ T cells from PBMCs.

CDR3 sequence (DNA): TGTGCCAGCAGCTTAGCGCTTGCGGGTTACACTGAAGCTTTCTTT. Translation gives CASSLALAGYTEAFF. This chain uses TRBV7-9 with TRBJ1-1; D gene uncertain. Germline V gene lookup returns CDR1 SEHNR and CDR2 FQNEAQ (reference sequence). V dropped 0 bases and J dropped 3 bases, with 11 bases sitting between them. The CDR3 consists of 15 residues.